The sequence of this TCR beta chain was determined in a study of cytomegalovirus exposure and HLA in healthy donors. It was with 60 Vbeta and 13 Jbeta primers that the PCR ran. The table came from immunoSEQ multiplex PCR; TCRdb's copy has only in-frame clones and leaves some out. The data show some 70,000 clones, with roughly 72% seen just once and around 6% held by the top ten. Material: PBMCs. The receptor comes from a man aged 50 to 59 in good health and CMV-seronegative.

The CDR3 coding sequence is TGTGCCAGCAGGTCACGGGACAGGGCGCATGGCTACACCTTC. This translates into CASRSRDRAHGYTF. This chain uses TRBV6-5 with TRBJ1-2; 9 bases are a match to TRBD1. V trimming: 6 bases; J trimming: 6 bases; junction bases outside the gene matches: 8. Germline lookup yields CDR1 MNHEY and CDR2 SVGAGI. The CDR3 spans 14 residues.